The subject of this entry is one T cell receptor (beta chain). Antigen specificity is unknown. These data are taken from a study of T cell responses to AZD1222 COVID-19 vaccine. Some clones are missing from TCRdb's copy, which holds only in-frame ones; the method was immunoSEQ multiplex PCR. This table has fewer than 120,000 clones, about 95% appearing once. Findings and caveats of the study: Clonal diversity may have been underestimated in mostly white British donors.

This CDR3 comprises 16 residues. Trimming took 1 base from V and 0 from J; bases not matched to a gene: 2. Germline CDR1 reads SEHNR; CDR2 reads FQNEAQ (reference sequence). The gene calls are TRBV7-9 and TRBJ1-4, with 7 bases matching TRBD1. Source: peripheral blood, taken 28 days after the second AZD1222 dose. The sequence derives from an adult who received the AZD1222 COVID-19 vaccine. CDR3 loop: CASSLVGTATNEKLFF. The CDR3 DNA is TGTGCCAGCAGCTTAGTCGGGACAGCAACTAATGAAAAACTGTTTTTT.